Each of the 2 T cell receptor beta chains below was sequenced from the same sample in a study of blood T cell repertoires in COVID-19. Data came from immunoSEQ multiplex PCR; TCRdb stores just in-frame clones and leaves some out. The sample lists about 240,000 clones; approximately 90% were seen once. Sequenced material: peripheral blood. The receptors stem from a man in his 60s who had recovered from COVID-19.

This chain connects TRBV10-3 to TRBJ2-7; 9 bases line up with TRBD1. V lost 0 bases and J lost 7; bases outside the gene matches: 1. CDR1 ENHRY and CDR2 SYGVKD come from the germline V gene. The CDR3 is 13 residues long. CDR3 DNA sequence: TGTGCCATCAGTGAGTCGGGACAGGGTGAGCAGTACGTC. Protein sequence: CAISESGQGEQYV.

CDR3 protein: CASLQRGGQEQFF. DNA of the CDR3: TGTGCCAGCTTACAGCGGGGGGGCCAGGAGCAGTTCTTC. The chain combines TRBV3-1 (or the pseudogene TRBV3-2) with TRBJ2-1, with 10 bases that match TRBD2. Germline V gene lookup returns CDR1 LGHDT and CDR2 YNNKEL (reference sequence). V shed 8 bases, J shed 10 bases, and the junction held 8 bases outside the gene matches. This CDR3 is 13 amino acids long.